This TCR beta chain originates from a study of T cells in Graves' hyperthyroidism and ophthalmopathy. About the study: Peripheral blood was secured at the point of initial diagnosis, before any treatment. Overall study results and limits: Most thyroid clonotypes that were expanded above 0.001 also turned up in blood.

Germline V lookup: CDR1 SNHLY, CDR2 FYNNEI. V gave up 10 bases and J gave up 0 bases; unmatched junction bases: 7. The CDR3 runs to 14 residues. RNA transcripts gave rise to amplified TCR beta CDR3 regions. During a first-round RT-PCR of the TCR CDR3, the HTBI primer set was used. Using its own MiXCR run on the multiplex PCR reads, TCRdb lists one record per CDR3 protein. The table includes hundreds of thousands of distinct CDR3 sequences, 14% to 15% detected once. This clonotype was seen repeatedly, ten times or more. Its antigen remains unidentified. The study left out patients who had uncontrolled infection, other autoimmune disease, pregnancy or lactation.

The sample comprised blood. The chain employs TRBV2 and TRBJ2-7; the match to TRBD1 covers 9 bases. The sequence was obtained from a man aged 18 to 30 with Graves' ophthalmopathy. The CDR3 DNA sequence: TGTGCCACCGGAGGACAGGGGAGCTCCTACGAGCAGTACTTC. Its protein is CATGGQGSSYEQYF.